Sequencing of this TCR beta chain was carried out in a study of graft-versus-host responses after intestinal transplantation. About the study: Recipients across the board were started on anti-thymocyte globulin induction, then kept on tacrolimus and steroids for two to four years. Findings and caveats of the study: The study associated peak circulating GvH clone levels with early post-transplant HvG declines. Patients who carried graft-donor T cell macrochimerism also had high graft-versus-host to host-versus-graft clonal ratios in their allografts.

This clone occurred a few times. The table came from immunoSEQ multiplex PCR; TCRdb's copy has only in-frame clones and leaves some out. This sample has approximately 7,000 clones; 25% to 40% occur once, and the top ten carry about 5.5%. Between the trimmed V and J ends, which lost 1 base and 2 bases, there was a span of 7 bases. The CDR3 runs 14 residues. The germline gives CDR1 MGHDK, CDR2 SYGVNS. Labeling with CFSE marked around 200,000 responder cells, which were plated with around 200,000 irradiated, violet-dye-labeled stimulator cells. Sorting of proliferating CFSE-low CD3+CD4+ and CD3+CD8+ responders took place after the reaction.

The gene calls are TRBV25-1 and TRBJ2-3, with D possibly being TRBD1 (5 bases). The TCR originated in a human patient who was an organ donor for intestinal transplantation. Sequencing used alloreactive CD8+ T cells from a mixed lymphocyte reaction culture, obtained before transplantation. Described subset: CFSE-low proliferating T cells sorted from roughly six-day pre-transplant mixed lymphocyte reaction (GvH or HvG direction). The CDR3: CASSEWGLTDTQYF. The CDR3, as DNA: TGTGCCAGCAGTGAATGGGGCCTCACAGATACGCAGTATTTT.